This TCR beta chain originates from a study of shared clonotypes between healthy human individuals. Study-wide results and caveats: Generally, estimated richness proved larger in naive subsets than it did in memory subsets. Blood was the only sampled material, and tissue repertoires likely differ. Non-shared clonotypes displayed generation probabilities falling below those of clonotypes present in all four donors.

A remark on this clone: What it recognizes is unknown.

For every subset, genomic DNA was evenly distributed across several immunoSEQ plates. The assay was immunoSEQ multiplex PCR, and TCRdb's table has in-frame clones only and misses some. The sample has about 1 million clones, approximately 80% seen once. Source material: memory CD4+ T cells from PBMCs. Subset: CD45RA-negative fraction. The TCR sequence derives from a man aged 18 to 30 in good health. Some clones in this sample may be carry-over from other donors' samples.

CDR3 sequence: CASRGDSEMPQHF. CDR3 nucleotides: TGTGCCAGCAGGGGGGACAGTGAGATGCCCCAGCATTTT. The chain has TRBV2 and TRBJ1-5; 7 bases are a match to TRBD1. Germline V CDR1 and CDR2: SNHLY, FYNNEI. Germline trimming cut 6 bases from V and 9 bases from J; bases unmatched to any gene: 8. This CDR3 has 13 residues.